The T cell receptor (beta chain) under discussion was sequenced for a study of T and B cells in COVID-19 patients. The CDR3 runs 12 residues. The germline gives CDR1 SGHRS, CDR2 YFSETQ. V was pared by 2 bases and J by 8 bases, with 10 bases between. TRB was amplified from about 250-500 ng of blood genomic DNA. Multiplex PCR with BIOMED2 TRB-A/B primer pools amplified TRB rearrangements. A single record per CDR3 protein comes from TCRdb applying MiXCR to the multiplex PCR reads. Of 8,000 to 10,000 distinct CDR3 sequences in the sample, around 30% were seen once. The sequence was obtained from a human donor who had recovered from COVID-19. The J gene is TRBJ1-1, the V gene TRBV5-1; no definite D call. The specimen was blood. The CDR3 sequence: CASSLGVGEAFF. CDR3 sequence (DNA): TGCGCCAGCAGCTTAGGAGTAGGGGAAGCTTTCTTT.